There are a few counts of the clone carrying this T cell receptor beta chain. The antigen is unknown. Next came a second PCR, run for about 7 to 11 cycles, which used a sample-barcoded 5' primer along with a J-beta primer mix. Every cDNA was tagged by a template-switch adaptor with 12 random nucleotides. One entry per CDR3 protein, called by TCRdb with MiXCR from the 5' RACE reads. The table has about 780,000 distinct CDR3 sequences, roughly 46% seen once. The sample belongs to a study of blood T cells in healthy people across ages. Study-wide findings and caveats: There were more naive CD4+ cells and higher diversity in long-lived donors than in aged donors.

Roughly 9.2 milliliters was the volume of peripheral blood drawn from each donor. Germline CDR1 SGHRS, CDR2 YFSETQ. The CDR3 has 14 amino acids. The germline V and J ends were trimmed by 2 bases and 2 bases, with 9 bases remaining between them. Sequencing was performed on blood. J is TRBJ2-3 and V is TRBV5-1; D is uncertain. The clonotype comes from a man older than 75 in good health. The CDR3 sequence is CASSLTRTTDTQYF. In DNA form, the CDR3 reads TGCGCCAGCAGCTTAACTCGCACCACAGATACGCAGTATTTT.